This is a list of T cell receptor beta chains from one sample in a study of OX40 agonist ivuxolimab in advanced cancers. The method was immunoSEQ multiplex PCR; TCRdb's version includes in-frame clones alone and lacks a portion of them. The sample has roughly 99,000 clones, roughly 90% seen once; the top ten hold about 1.2%. The material sequenced was CD4+ or CD8+ T cells sorted from blood, taken in a trial of the OX40 agonist ivuxolimab. The receptors were gathered from an adult with an advanced solid tumor such as melanoma, head and neck, liver or kidney cancer. CDR3s include the opening cysteine and the closing phenylalanine or tryptophan. A D gene is named only where the DNA matches it firmly. Some rows mark clone size as missing; the rest say once, few, many or name a class of expanded clone.

CDR3 DNA: TGCGCCAGCAGACGGCAAGACAGGAACACTGAAGCTTTCTTT
CDR3 protein: CASRRQDRNTEAFF
J gene: TRBJ1-1
clone size: NA
V gene: TRBV10-2
D gene: NA
CDR3 length: 14

CDR3 DNA: TGTGCCAGCAGCTACTGGGACAGGGATCACACCGGGGAGCTGTTTTTT
CDR3 protein: CASSYWDRDHTGELFF
J gene: TRBJ2-2
clone size: NA
V gene: TRBV27
D gene: TRBD1
CDR3 length: 16

CDR3 DNA: TGTGCCAGCTCACCAGATGGACCCAGGGATAGCGAAAAACTGTTTTTT
CDR3 protein: CASSPDGPRDSEKLFF
J gene: TRBJ1-4
clone size: NA
V gene: TRBV18
D gene: NA
CDR3 length: 16

CDR3 DNA: TGTGCCACCAGCAGACGTGGACGCCTCTCTGGAAACACCATATATTTT
CDR3 protein: CATSRRGRLSGNTIYF
J gene: TRBJ1-3
clone size: NA
V gene: TRBV15
D gene: NA
CDR3 length: 16

CDR3 DNA: TGTGCCAGCAGCCAACTAGAAGGGACCCTAAGACAAGAGACCCAGTACTTC
CDR3 protein: CASSQLEGTLRQETQYF
J gene: TRBJ2-5
clone size: NA
V gene: TRBV14
D gene: NA
CDR3 length: 17

CDR3 DNA: TGTGCCAGCAGCCCCGGGCCCCAGGTACGGGGCTACACCTTC
CDR3 protein: CASSPGPQVRGYTF
J gene: TRBJ1-2
clone size: NA
V gene: TRBV5-8
D gene: NA
CDR3 length: 14

CDR3 DNA: TGTGCCAGCAAAGAGACTAGCGACTACAATGAGCAGTTCTTC
CDR3 protein: CASKETSDYNEQFF
J gene: TRBJ2-1
clone size: NA
V gene: TRBV7-3
D gene: TRBD2
CDR3 length: 14

CDR3 DNA: TGTGCCAGCAGCTTTGACGGCCACTCTGGAAACACCATATATTTT
CDR3 protein: CASSFDGHSGNTIYF
J gene: TRBJ1-3
clone size: NA
V gene: TRBV11-3
D gene: NA
CDR3 length: 15

CDR3 DNA: TGTGCCAGCAGGACCTTGGGGGCTCCGGATTCACCCCTCCACTTT
CDR3 protein: CASRTLGAPDSPLHF
J gene: TRBJ1-6
clone size: NA
V gene: TRBV6-1
D gene: NA
CDR3 length: 15

CDR3 DNA: TGCGCCAGCAGCTCCTCAGGGGCGAGCTCCTACAATGAGCAGTTCTTC
CDR3 protein: CASSSSGASSYNEQFF
J gene: TRBJ2-1
clone size: NA
V gene: TRBV5-1
D gene: NA
CDR3 length: 16

CDR3 DNA: TGTGCCAGCAGCTGGCCTAGCGGCTATCTTAACTATGGCTACACCTTC
CDR3 protein: CASSWPSGYLNYGYTF
J gene: TRBJ1-2
clone size: NA
V gene: TRBV5-5
D gene: NA
CDR3 length: 16

CDR3 DNA: TGTGCCAGTAGTATTGGCGGTTCAGAGACCCAGTACTTC
CDR3 protein: CASSIGGSETQYF
J gene: TRBJ2-5
clone size: NA
V gene: TRBV19
D gene: NA
CDR3 length: 13

CDR3 DNA: TGTGCCAGCAGCTTAGGGGCCCTAACCTACAATGAGCAGTTCTTC
CDR3 protein: CASSLGALTYNEQFF
J gene: TRBJ2-1
clone size: once
V gene: TRBV11-3
D gene: NA
CDR3 length: 15

CDR3 DNA: TGCGCCAGCAGCCAAGCCGACCCGGGGGCCAACGTCCTGACTTTC
CDR3 protein: CASSQADPGANVLTF
J gene: TRBJ2-6
clone size: NA
V gene: TRBV4-1
D gene: NA
CDR3 length: 15

CDR3 DNA: TGTGCCAGCAGTGAAGTAGGTCGGTACGAGCAGTACTTC
CDR3 protein: CASSEVGRYEQYF
J gene: TRBJ2-7
clone size: NA
V gene: TRBV6-5
D gene: NA
CDR3 length: 13

CDR3 DNA: TGTGCCAGCAGTTACTCCTTCAATCAGCCCCAGCATTTT
CDR3 protein: CASSYSFNQPQHF
J gene: TRBJ1-5
clone size: once
V gene: TRBV6-5
D gene: NA
CDR3 length: 13

CDR3 DNA: TGTGCCAGTATGATGGGCTCCGGGACAGTCTATAATTCACCCCTCCACTTT
CDR3 protein: CASMMGSGTVYNSPLHF
J gene: TRBJ1-6
clone size: NA
V gene: TRBV28
D gene: TRBD1
CDR3 length: 17

CDR3 DNA: TGCGCCAGCAGCCCCAGTCCCGGGACAGGGGAAGACTATGGCTACACCTTC
CDR3 protein: CASSPSPGTGEDYGYTF
J gene: TRBJ1-2
clone size: NA
V gene: TRBV5-1
D gene: TRBD1
CDR3 length: 17

CDR3 DNA: TGTGCCAGCAGCTTAGGGTACAGGGAGAGGGGCTATGGCTACACCTTC
CDR3 protein: CASSLGYRERGYGYTF
J gene: TRBJ1-2
clone size: NA
V gene: TRBV11-3
D gene: NA
CDR3 length: 16

CDR3 DNA: TGTGCTAGTGGTCAACAGGGTGACACCATATATTTT
CDR3 protein: CASGQQGDTIYF
J gene: TRBJ1-3
clone size: few
V gene: TRBV12-5
D gene: NA
CDR3 length: 12

CDR3 DNA: TGTGCCACCAGCAGAGTTGGTGGGTGGGATACGCAGTATTTT
CDR3 protein: CATSRVGGWDTQYF
J gene: TRBJ2-3
clone size: NA
V gene: TRBV15
D gene: NA
CDR3 length: 14

CDR3 DNA: TGTGCCAGCAGAAGCACAGGGGGCAGCAATCAGCCCCAGCATTTT
CDR3 protein: CASRSTGGSNQPQHF
J gene: TRBJ1-5
clone size: few
V gene: TRBV11-2
D gene: TRBD1
CDR3 length: 15

CDR3 DNA: TGTGCCACCAGTTCAGGGGGCGGAGGCTCCTACAATGAGCAGTTCTTC
CDR3 protein: CATSSGGGGSYNEQFF
J gene: TRBJ2-1
clone size: NA
V gene: TRBV15
D gene: TRBD1
CDR3 length: 16

CDR3 DNA: TGTGCCAGCTCACCCGAGGCGGGGGGCTCTGGAAACACCATATATTTT
CDR3 protein: CASSPEAGGSGNTIYF
J gene: TRBJ1-3
clone size: NA
V gene: TRBV18
D gene: NA
CDR3 length: 16

CDR3 DNA: TGTGCCAGCAGTGTATACGGGAGCGGGACCCCCTACGAGCAGTACTTC
CDR3 protein: CASSVYGSGTPYEQYF
J gene: TRBJ2-7
clone size: NA
V gene: TRBV28
D gene: TRBD2
CDR3 length: 16

CDR3 DNA: TGTGCCAGCAGCTTAGCCCCCAGTCCTAGCACAGATACGCAGTATTTT
CDR3 protein: CASSLAPSPSTDTQYF
J gene: TRBJ2-3
clone size: NA
V gene: TRBV7-2
D gene: NA
CDR3 length: 16

CDR3 DNA: TGTGCCAGCAGTTCCTACAGGGGCAAGTACCAAGAGACCCAGTACTTC
CDR3 protein: CASSSYRGKYQETQYF
J gene: TRBJ2-5
clone size: NA
V gene: TRBV28
D gene: TRBD1
CDR3 length: 16

CDR3 DNA: TGTGCCAGCGGGGCCCAGGGGGATTCACCCCTCCACTTT
CDR3 protein: CASGAQGDSPLHF
J gene: TRBJ1-6
clone size: NA
V gene: TRBV6-5
D gene: TRBD1
CDR3 length: 13

CDR3 DNA: TGTGCCAGCAGCGTAGAAGGGGGACCAGGCGGGGAGCTGTTTTTT
CDR3 protein: CASSVEGGPGGELFF
J gene: TRBJ2-2
clone size: NA
V gene: TRBV9
D gene: NA
CDR3 length: 15

CDR3 DNA: TGTGCCAGCAGCCCCCCCGGGGGAGGGAGGGCAAAACTGTTTTTT
CDR3 protein: CASSPPGGGRAKLFF
J gene: TRBJ1-4
clone size: once
V gene: TRBV9
D gene: NA
CDR3 length: 15

CDR3 DNA: TGTGCCAGCAGCGGCAGCATCAATCAGCCCCAGCATTTT
CDR3 protein: CASSGSINQPQHF
J gene: TRBJ1-5
clone size: NA
V gene: TRBV2
D gene: NA
CDR3 length: 13

CDR3 DNA: TGTGCCAGCAGTCCCCAGGGCAGATTCACAGATACGCAGTATTTT
CDR3 protein: CASSPQGRFTDTQYF
J gene: TRBJ2-3
clone size: NA
V gene: TRBV6-5
D gene: NA
CDR3 length: 15

CDR3 DNA: TGTGCCAGCAGCGTACCTAGCGGGAGTAATGAGCAGTTCTTC
CDR3 protein: CASSVPSGSNEQFF
J gene: TRBJ2-1
clone size: NA
V gene: TRBV9
D gene: TRBD2
CDR3 length: 14

CDR3 DNA: TGCGCCAGCAGCTTGTCCTCTCTCGATGAGCAGTTCTTC
CDR3 protein: CASSLSSLDEQFF
J gene: TRBJ2-1
clone size: NA
V gene: TRBV5-1
D gene: NA
CDR3 length: 13

CDR3 DNA: TGCAGCGTTGAATGGGACTGGACCCAAACCTTCTACAATGAGCAGTTCTTC
CDR3 protein: CSVEWDWTQTFYNEQFF
J gene: TRBJ2-1
clone size: NA
V gene: TRBV29-1
D gene: NA
CDR3 length: 17

CDR3 DNA: TGCGCCAGCAGCTTGGCGGGGAGCCAAGAGACCCAGTACTTC
CDR3 protein: CASSLAGSQETQYF
J gene: TRBJ2-5
clone size: NA
V gene: TRBV5-1
D gene: NA
CDR3 length: 14

CDR3 DNA: TGTGCCAGCAGCTTATTAGGGGGGTCCTACGAGCAGTACTTC
CDR3 protein: CASSLLGGSYEQYF
J gene: TRBJ2-7
clone size: once
V gene: TRBV7-2
D gene: NA
CDR3 length: 14

CDR3 DNA: TGCGCCAGCAGCACGGGACTAGCGGGAGGGTACGAGCAGTACTTC
CDR3 protein: CASSTGLAGGYEQYF
J gene: TRBJ2-7
clone size: NA
V gene: TRBV5-1
D gene: TRBD2
CDR3 length: 15

CDR3 DNA: TGCGCCAGCAGCGTTCTAATGGGGACTGGACGGTACAATGAGCAGTTCTTC
CDR3 protein: CASSVLMGTGRYNEQFF
J gene: TRBJ2-1
clone size: NA
V gene: TRBV5-1
D gene: NA
CDR3 length: 17

CDR3 DNA: TGTGCCAGCTCACCCGGGACAGCTGATCAGCCCCAGCATTTT
CDR3 protein: CASSPGTADQPQHF
J gene: TRBJ1-5
clone size: NA
V gene: TRBV18
D gene: TRBD1
CDR3 length: 14

CDR3 DNA: TGTGCCAGCAGTTTGGGCCAGGGGCTCCGCGAGCAGTACTTC
CDR3 protein: CASSLGQGLREQYF
J gene: TRBJ2-7
clone size: NA
V gene: TRBV27
D gene: NA
CDR3 length: 14

CDR3 DNA: TGTGCCAGCTCACCGGGACCGCCTGCAACTAATGAAAAACTGTTTTTT
CDR3 protein: CASSPGPPATNEKLFF
J gene: TRBJ1-4
clone size: NA
V gene: TRBV18
D gene: NA
CDR3 length: 16

CDR3 DNA: TGTGCCAGCAGCTTAGGCGGCAGACCCTACGAGCAGTACTTC
CDR3 protein: CASSLGGRPYEQYF
J gene: TRBJ2-7
clone size: once
V gene: TRBV7-9
D gene: NA
CDR3 length: 14

CDR3 DNA: TGTGCCAGCAGCCCAACCGGAGGGAGACAGTCAAGCTACGAGCAGTACTTC
CDR3 protein: CASSPTGGRQSSYEQYF
J gene: TRBJ2-7
clone size: once
V gene: TRBV4-2
D gene: NA
CDR3 length: 17

CDR3 DNA: TGTGCCAGCAGCCCGACCCCTTTGGACAGGGGGCGAAGGGATGAAGCTTTCTTT
CDR3 protein: CASSPTPLDRGRRDEAFF
J gene: TRBJ1-1
clone size: NA
V gene: TRBV7-2
D gene: TRBD1
CDR3 length: 18